The 9 T cell receptor beta chains below come from one sample, sequenced in a study of blood T cell repertoires in COVID-19. The assay was immunoSEQ multiplex PCR, and TCRdb's table has in-frame clones only and misses some. The data show more than 300,000 clones, around 88% seen once. Input material: peripheral blood. Every receptor here comes from a woman aged 25-40 years with COVID-19, enrolled during active disease.

V is TRBV4-1 and J is TRBJ2-2, with a weak D call TRBD2 (5 bases). The CDR3 consists of 13 residues. Per germline, CDR1 MGHRA and CDR2 YSYEKL. Trimming left V 6 bases short and J 4 bases short, with 9 bases between. CDR3 sequence (DNA): TGCGCCAGCAGGTCACTAGGCACCGGGGAGCTGTTTTTT. Amino acids: CASRSLGTGELFF.

The chain recombines TRBV12-5 with TRBJ1-1; 7 nucleotides match TRBD1. The germline V gene has CDR1 LGHNT and CDR2 FRNRAP. V lost 5 bases and J lost 1; bases outside the gene matches: 7. There are 15 residues in the CDR3. In DNA, the CDR3 is TGTGCTAGTGGTCCCGGGACAGCCTCGAACACTGAAGCTTTCTTT. It codes for CASGPGTASNTEAFF.

The genes are TRBV7-2 and TRBJ2-1, with a tentative D call TRBD2 (6 bases). The CDR3 totals 15 residues. Germline V gene sequence: CDR1 SGHTA, CDR2 FQGNSA. The germline V and J ends were trimmed by 5 bases and 7 bases, with 18 bases remaining between them. CDR3 in amino acids: CASSPSGRGANEQFF. CDR3 in DNA: TGTGCCAGCAGCCCCTCGGGGCGGGGCGCAAATGAGCAGTTCTTC.

This clone appeared a few times. The rearrangement uses TRBV7-2 and TRBJ2-2, with D unclear. The V end lost 0 bases, the J end lost 4 bases, and 6 bases lay between the germline ends. The CDR3 covers 14 residues. From germline, CDR1 is SGHTA and CDR2 FQGNSA. CDR3 sequence (DNA): TGTGCCAGCAGCTTAGCGGGCCGCACCGGGGAGCTGTTTTTT. It yields the protein CASSLAGRTGELFF.

The chain has TRBV19 and TRBJ2-1, with a possible D match to TRBD1 (5 bases). Trimming cost V 3 bases and J 1 base, with 10 bases left between them. CDR3 length: 15 amino acids. CDR1 LNHDA and CDR2 SQIVND come from the germline V gene (reference sequence). The CDR3 bases are TGTGCCAGTAGTATCGTAAGGGGATCCTACAATGAGCAGTTCTTC. The encoded protein is CASSIVRGSYNEQFF.

This chain joins TRBV7-7 and TRBJ2-2; maybe TRBD1 (5 bases). CDR1 and CDR2 (germline): SSHAT, FNYEAQ (reference sequence). Trimming cost V 0 bases and J 2 bases, with 7 bases left between them. This CDR3 is built from 15 residues. The CDR3 region is CASSLAGPNTGELFF. The CDR3 nucleotides are TGTGCCAGCAGCTTAGCGGGGCCTAACACCGGGGAGCTGTTTTTT.

The chain combines TRBV10-3 with TRBJ1-2; TRBD1 matches 9 bases. Per germline, CDR1 ENHRY and CDR2 SYGVKD. The ends lost 5 bases at V and 3 bases at J; junction bases unmatched: 1. CDR3 length: 13 amino acids. CDR3 protein: CAISRTGDYGYTF. The CDR3 nucleotides read TGTGCCATCAGTAGGACAGGGGACTATGGCTACACCTTC.

CDR3 DNA: TGCAGCGTTGGGGACAGTCCAGATACGCAGTATTTT. It yields the protein CSVGDSPDTQYF. The chain couples TRBV29-1 to TRBJ2-3; 7 bases match TRBD1. Per the germline V gene, CDR1 is SQVTM and CDR2 is ANQGSEA. V trimming: 4 bases; J trimming: 4 bases; junction bases outside the gene matches: 2. CDR3 length: 12 residues.

The sample holds a few counts of this clone. The chain carries TRBV6-2 or TRBV6-3 and TRBJ2-7; 9 nucleotides align to TRBD2. Germline loops: CDR1 MNHEY, CDR2 SVGEGT. The CDR3 contains 18 residues. J gave up 2 bases and V 2 bases, and 13 bases lay outside the gene matches. The chain's CDR3 is CASSYVRGLAPGAYEQYF. In nucleotides, the CDR3 is TGTGCCAGCAGTTACGTCCGCGGACTAGCGCCCGGGGCCTACGAGCAGTACTTC.